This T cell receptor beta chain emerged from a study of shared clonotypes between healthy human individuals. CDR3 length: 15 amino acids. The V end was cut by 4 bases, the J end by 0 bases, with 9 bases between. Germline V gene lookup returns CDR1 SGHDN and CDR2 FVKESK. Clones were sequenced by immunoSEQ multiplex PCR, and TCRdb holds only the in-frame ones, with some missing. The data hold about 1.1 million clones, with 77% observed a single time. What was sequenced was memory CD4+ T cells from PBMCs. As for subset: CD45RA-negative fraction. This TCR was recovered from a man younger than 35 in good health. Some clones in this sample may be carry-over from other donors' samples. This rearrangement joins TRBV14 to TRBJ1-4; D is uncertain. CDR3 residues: CASSRRVATNEKLFF. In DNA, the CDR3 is TGTGCCAGCAGCCGGAGGGTAGCAACTAATGAAAAACTGTTTTTT.